This TCR beta chain originates from a study of T-cell reconstitution after alpha-beta-depleted transplantation in children. Study results and limitations: TCRbeta diversity was high at day 60 in some patients (a result of surviving recipient T cells and thymic progenitors). At one year after transplant, newly produced T cells mostly accounted for T-cell counts and diversity.

There are a few counts of this clonotype. Its antigen is not known. V lost 0 bases and J 6 bases, leaving 16 bases between the germline ends. The CDR3 runs 16 residues. CDR1 and CDR2 (germline): SGHRS, YFSETQ. Unique molecular identifiers were incorporated into the prepared TCRbeta library. TCRdb reprocessed the PCR reads via MiXCR and lists one record per CDR3 protein. Seen here are 700,000 or so distinct CDR3 sequences, over 10% observed once, and the top ten hold roughly 0.84%. V and J are TRBV5-1 and TRBJ2-1; D might be TRBD2 (6 bases). This receptor was obtained from a girl between 2 and 10 years old with congenital amegakaryocytic thrombocytopenia, due to receive a stem cell transplant. This specimen consisted of PBMCs, obtained before TCRalphabeta/CD19-depleted stem cell transplant. The CDR3 is CASSLGGDFYFNEQFF. In DNA, the CDR3 is TGCGCCAGCAGCTTGGGGGGGGACTTTTACTTCAATGAGCAGTTCTTC.